The TCR beta chain under discussion was sequenced for a study of identical twins. In TCRdb, the 5' RACE reads were re-called with MiXCR into one record per CDR3 protein. The sample records some 900,000 distinct CDR3 sequences, 9% to 15% being singletons. CDR1 is LGHNA, CDR2 YNFKEQ, per germline. The CDR3 totals 15 residues. V was pared by 0 bases and J by 3 bases, with 3 bases of the junction left unmatched. The same sample was also studied in work on yellow fever vaccine responses in identical twins.

This clonotype was sampled from a woman aged 18-29 years in good health. Sample: PBMCs. V usage is TRBV4-2 and J usage is TRBJ2-7, with 9 positions matching TRBD2. Here the CDR3 DNA reads TGTGCCAGCAGCCAAGAGAGACTAGCGGACTACGAGCAGTACTTC. This translates into CASSQERLADYEQYF.